A single sample is the source of the 9 T cell receptor beta chains below, sequenced in a study of identical twins. TCRdb recomputed calls from the 5' RACE reads with MiXCR, one row per CDR3 protein. The sample holds 250,000 or so distinct CDR3 sequences; approximately 7% are singletons and the top ten take 3.5% to 4%. The same data also went into a second study, on yellow fever vaccine responses in identical twins.

The sample was memory (CD45RO+) T cells sorted from blood. These TCRs come from a woman aged 18-29 years in good health.

The chain links TRBV6-5 to TRBJ1-6; D might be TRBD1 (5 bases). There are 17 residues in the CDR3. CDR1 is MNHEY, CDR2 SVGAGI, per germline. The V end was cut by 3 bases, the J end by 6 bases, with 18 bases between. This CDR3 is CASSYSTGGNINSPLHF. The CDR3 nucleotides read TGTGCCAGCAGTTATTCAACGGGGGGGAACATTAATTCACCCCTCCACTTT.

This sequence joins TRBV10-3 and TRBJ2-6; D could derive from TRBD1 or TRBD2 (6 bases each). The V end was cut by 11 bases, the J end by 4 bases, with 27 bases between. The germline gives CDR1 ENHRY, CDR2 SYGVKD. The CDR3 sequence is 18 residues long. The CDR3 protein is CALGGTTPQAGGANVLTF. In DNA, the CDR3 is TGTGCCCTCGGCGGGACAACGCCTCAGGCGGGGGGGGCCAACGTCCTGACTTTC.

This chain uses TRBV7-9 with TRBJ2-3; 7 nucleotides agree with TRBD1. The CDR3 extends over 14 amino acids. Germline CDR1 SEHNR, CDR2 FQNEAQ (reference sequence). The trim removed 5 bases at V and 8 bases at J, leaving 10 bases unmatched. The CDR3 loop reads CASSLGTVQGTQYF. CDR3 in DNA: TGTGCCAGCAGCCTCGGGACAGTTCAGGGTACGCAGTATTTT.

The chain recombines TRBV14 with TRBJ2-1, with no clear D. Germline CDR1 is SGHDN and CDR2 is FVKESK. Trimming left V 4 bases short and J 10 bases short, with 14 bases between. The CDR3 spans 13 residues. CDR3 region: CASSRAGLREQFF. DNA of the CDR3: TGTGCCAGCAGCCGGGCAGGTCTTCGCGAGCAGTTCTTC.

The chain is built from TRBV11-2 and TRBJ2-5, with a tentative D call TRBD1 (6 bases). The germline V gene encodes CDR1 SGHAT and CDR2 FQNNGV. Trimming pared 6 bases from V and 5 bases from J, leaving 19 bases between. This CDR3 comprises 15 residues. The CDR3: CASRSPGHWRETQYF. The CDR3 DNA reads as TGTGCCAGCAGGTCTCCGGGACATTGGCGGGAGACCCAGTACTTC.

The chain employs TRBV19 and TRBJ2-1; 11 bases map to TRBD2. Germline lookup yields CDR1 LNHDA and CDR2 SQIVND (reference sequence). V shed 3 bases and J 8 bases; nucleotides not matched to a gene: 15. The CDR3 spans 18 residues. CDR3 sequence (DNA): TGTGCCAGTAGTATTGGCACCGGGACTAGCGGACTACAAGATGAGCAGTTCTTC. Translated, it gives CASSIGTGTSGLQDEQFF.

This clonotype was counted at least ten times. The chain has TRBV5-1 and TRBJ1-5; D may be TRBD1 (5 bases). The CDR3 has 14 amino acids. The V and J ends lost 0 bases and 4 bases respectively, with 8 bases between them. Looked up from germline, CDR1 is SGHRS and CDR2 is YFSETQ. In DNA form, the CDR3 reads TGCGCCAGCAGCTTGGGGGACCGAAATCAGCCCCAGCATTTT. This encodes CASSLGDRNQPQHF.

This clonotype has only a few counts. This chain joins TRBV6-5 and TRBJ1-6; a weak D match, TRBD1 (5 bases). The CDR3 consists of 13 residues. Between the trimmed V and J ends, which lost 4 bases and 5 bases, there was a span of 6 bases. Germline V CDR1 and CDR2: MNHEY, SVGAGI. CDR3 loop: CASSSRDNSPLHF. DNA for the CDR3: TGTGCCAGCAGTTCCAGGGATAATTCACCCCTCCACTTT.

The sample holds a few counts of this clonotype. CDR3 residues: CASSSLTGGGSPLHF. CDR3 in DNA: TGCGCCAGCAGCTCCCTGACAGGGGGTGGTTCACCCCTCCACTTT. J is TRBJ1-6 and V is TRBV5-1, with 9 bases fitting TRBD1. From germline, CDR1 is SGHRS and CDR2 YFSETQ. The CDR3 has 15 residues. The V gene end was trimmed by 3 bases and the J gene end by 9 bases; junction bases not matched to a gene: 7.